The sequence of this T cell receptor (beta chain) was determined in a study of T cell responses to AZD1222 COVID-19 vaccine. Study-level points and caveats: Donors were mostly white British, more females; clonal diversity possibly underestimated. Increased Spike-specific TCR breadth and depth were observed after two AZD1222 doses.

The data were produced by immunoSEQ multiplex PCR, yet TCRdb's version contains in-frame clones alone and is incomplete. The data contain some 140,000 clones, over 85% of them seen just once; the ten biggest clones take up 18%. Concerning this clone itself: Its antigen is not identified.

From germline, CDR1 is SEHNR and CDR2 FQNEAQ (reference sequence). V shed 2 bases and J shed 9 bases, with 14 bases lying between them. CDR3 length: 14 amino acids. This clonotype was obtained from an adult in good health. The sample was peripheral blood, taken on day 0 of AZD1222 vaccination. The V and J genes are TRBV7-9 and TRBJ1-3, with D uncertain. CDR3 amino acids: CASSLSAVDGTIYF. CDR3 nucleotides: TGTGCCAGCAGCTTATCCGCCGTGGATGGCACCATATATTTT. Drawing the rest from reference TRBV7-9 and TRBJ1-3, the complete variable domain is DTGVSQNPRHKITKRGQNVTFRCDPISEHNRLYWYRQTLGQGPEFLTYFQNEAQLEKSRLLSDRFSAERPKGSFSTLEIQRTEQGDSAMYLCASSLSAVDGTIYFGEGSWLTVV.